This T cell receptor (beta chain) was captured in a study of human T cells and chemical hapten exposure. As for the study in general: Per-sample TCR yields varied mainly from small pooled library volume differences.

As the library was built, unique molecular identifiers were attached to individual cDNA molecules. A single record per CDR3 protein comes from TCRdb applying MiXCR to the RACE reads. Of under 45,000 distinct CDR3 sequences in the sample, roughly 5.4% were seen once. Documented time point: healthy volunteer bleed at 6 weeks. Total RNA extraction was carried out from unfractionated whole blood. There are 14 residues in the CDR3. With V trimmed by 4 bases and J by 7 bases, 8 bases remained unmatched. Per the germline V gene, CDR1 is ENHRY and CDR2 is SYGVKD. This clonotype was detected many times. This TCR derives from a human donor in good health. Some clones in this sample may be carry-over from other donors' samples. The chain combines TRBV10-3 with TRBJ1-1; 8 bases line up with TRBD1. Sample: whole blood. CDR3 amino acids: CAISADREQDEAFF. CDR3 bases: TGTGCCATCAGTGCGGACAGGGAACAGGATGAAGCTTTCTTT.